This passage covers 17 T cell receptor beta chains from one sample sequenced in a study of cytomegalovirus exposure and HLA in healthy donors. In the PCR, 60 Vbeta and 13 Jbeta primers were used. The repertoire was sequenced with immunoSEQ multiplex PCR; TCRdb's copy has only in-frame clones and lacks some. The profile shows 60,000 to 85,000 clones, 72% of them singletons. Sample: PBMCs. The source is a man aged 55-75 years in good health and CMV-seropositive.

V and J are TRBV5-1 and TRBJ2-5; 9 bases align to TRBD1. The germline CDR1 and CDR2 sequences are SGHRS and YFSETQ. This CDR3 comprises 15 residues. V lost 0 bases to trimming and J lost 4 bases; unmatched junction nucleotides: 4. DNA for the CDR3: TGCGCCAGCAGCTTGGCCGGACAGGGGTCAGAGACCCAGTACTTC. Encoded protein: CASSLAGQGSETQYF.

The rearrangement links TRBV27 to TRBJ2-5; 10 bases are a match to TRBD2. Germline V gives CDR1 MNHEY, CDR2 SMNVEV (reference sequence). The junction had 10 bases not matched to a gene; V was cut back by 2 bases and J by 7 bases. This CDR3 has 16 amino acids. The CDR3 coding sequence is TGTGCCAGCAGTTTACAACCTAGCGGGGGATCGGGGACCCAGTACTTC. It codes for CASSLQPSGGSGTQYF.

V gene TRBV19 combines with J gene TRBJ2-1; possibly TRBD1 for D (5 bases). The V end was cut by 0 bases, the J end by 6 bases, with 12 bases between. This CDR3 spans 15 amino acids. Germline CDR1 is LNHDA and CDR2 is SQIVND (reference sequence). Written as DNA, the CDR3 is TGTGCCAGTAGTATAGACAGGGTAAGGGGCAATGAGCAGTTCTTC. Translating it yields CASSIDRVRGNEQFF. Drawing the rest from reference TRBV19 and TRBJ2-1, the complete variable domain is DGGITQSPKYLFRKEGQNVTLSCEQNLNHDAMYWYRQDPGQGLRLIYYSQIVNDFQKGDIAEGYSVSREKKESFPLTVTSAQKNPTAFYLCASSIDRVRGNEQFFGPGTRLTVL.

The J gene is TRBJ2-7, the V gene TRBV6-1, with D possibly TRBD1 on 5 matching bases. There are 15 residues in the CDR3. Germline CDR1 is MNHNS and CDR2 is SASEGT. Trimming shortened V by 7 bases and J by 0 bases, and 16 bases separated the two germline ends. CDR3 loop: CASTLQTASSYEQYF. CDR3 bases: TGTGCCAGCACCCTCCAGACAGCCAGCTCCTACGAGCAGTACTTC.

This clone showed up just a few times. V gene TRBV18 combines with J gene TRBJ2-7; possibly TRBD2 for D (6 bases). The V and J ends lost 4 bases and 4 bases respectively, with 11 bases between them. This CDR3 has 13 residues. Looked up from germline, CDR1 is KGHSH and CDR2 is LQKENI. CDR3 DNA sequence: TGTGCCAGCTCACTAGGGGCGGGATACGAGCAGTACTTC. This codes for CASSLGAGYEQYF.

The chain uses TRBV7-2 and TRBJ2-3, with D unresolved. The CDR3 is made up of 13 amino acids. V lost 8 bases, J lost 3 bases, and 12 bases lay in between. The germline CDR1 and CDR2 sequences are SGHTA and FQGNSA. The CDR3 spells CASRASGTDTQYF. The CDR3 DNA follows: TGTGCCAGCCGCGCGTCCGGGACAGATACGCAGTATTTT. Looking up the rest from reference TRBV7-2 and TRBJ2-3 gives the full variable domain: GAGVSQSPSNKVTEKGKDVELRCDPISGHTALYWYRQSLGQGLEFLIYFQGNSAPDKSGLPSDRFSAERTGGSVSTLTIQRTQQEDSAVYLCASRASGTDTQYFGPGTRLTVL.

The chain recombines TRBV9 with TRBJ1-1; D is unresolved. This CDR3 is 13 amino acids long. The germline gives CDR1 SGDLS, CDR2 YYNGEE. The V end lost 2 bases, the J end lost 0 bases, and 5 bases lay between the germline ends. The CDR3, as DNA: TGTGCCAGCAGCGTTTTAATGAACACTGAAGCTTTCTTT. It is translated as CASSVLMNTEAFF.

V gene TRBV6-5 combines with J gene TRBJ1-2; no reliable D call. The CDR3 contains 16 residues. The germline V gene encodes CDR1 MNHEY and CDR2 SVGAGI. The V and J ends lost 4 bases and 8 bases respectively, with 23 bases between them. The CDR3 bases are TGTGCCAGCAGTTCTTACGAGGCAGCCCCCGATTGGGGCTACACCTTC. Translation: CASSSYEAAPDWGYTF.

In this sample, this clone turned up a few times. The chain links TRBV10-3 to TRBJ2-1, with TRBD1 as a possible D gene (5 bases). Trimming took 10 bases from V and 6 from J, leaving 25 bases between them. The germline CDR1 and CDR2 sequences are ENHRY and SYGVKD. This CDR3 contains 16 residues. The CDR3 nucleotides read TGTGCCACCATGGGGCAAGGGGCCAGGGTTGGCAATGAGCAGTTCTTC. This gives the protein CATMGQGARVGNEQFF.

The chain links TRBV6-5 to TRBJ2-7; tentative D call: TRBD2 (6 bases). Trimming removed 6 bases at V and 2 bases at J, with 8 bases between. In germline, CDR1 is MNHEY, CDR2 SVGAGI. This CDR3 spans 12 amino acids. Written as DNA, the CDR3 is TGTGCCAGCAGGAGCGGGCCCTACGAGCAGTACTTC. Encoded protein: CASRSGPYEQYF.

The rearrangement links TRBV6-5 to TRBJ1-5; 7 nucleotides match TRBD1. This CDR3 has 14 amino acids. Per germline, CDR1 MNHEY and CDR2 SVGAGI. The V gene end was trimmed by 6 bases and the J gene end by 6 bases; junction bases not matched to a gene: 8. In DNA form, the CDR3 reads TGTGCCAGCAGCCCCTGGACAGGCGGTCAGCCCCAGCATTTT. Translated, it gives CASSPWTGGQPQHF.

This clone was seen a single time. This chain links TRBV4-1 with TRBJ1-2, with 7 positions matching TRBD1. V lost 0 bases, J lost 2 bases, and 3 bases stayed unmatched. The CDR3 consists of 15 residues. From germline, CDR1 is MGHRA and CDR2 YSYEKL. CDR3 sequence: CASSQDMDRNYGYTF. The CDR3, as DNA: TGCGCCAGCAGCCAAGATATGGACAGGAACTATGGCTACACCTTC.

The rearrangement joins TRBV5-4 to TRBJ1-1; 7 bases line up with TRBD1. Germline lookup yields CDR1 SGHNT and CDR2 YYREEE (reference sequence). CDR3 length: 17 residues. V gave up 3 bases and J gave up 8 bases; unmatched junction bases: 19. CDR3 coding DNA: TGTGCCAGCAGCTCCGAGGTAGGACAGGTGGCCTCTAACGAAGCTTTCTTT. Translating gives CASSSEVGQVASNEAFF.

This clone has just one count. The rearrangement links TRBV15 to TRBJ2-6; TRBD1 might be the D (5 bases). The length of the CDR3 is 16 residues. Germline V CDR1 and CDR2: LNHNV, YYDKDF (reference sequence). Trimming took 1 base from V and 3 from J, leaving 10 bases between them. The CDR3 spells CATSRARVVGANVLTF. The CDR3, as DNA: TGTGCCACCAGCAGAGCCAGGGTGGTTGGGGCCAACGTCCTGACTTTC. Combining the CDR3 with reference TRBV15 and TRBJ2-6 gives the whole variable domain DAMVIQNPRYQVTQFGKPVTLSCSQTLNHNVMYWYQQKSSQAPKLLFHYYDKDFNNEADTPDNFQSRRPNTSFCFLDIRSPGLGDTAMYLCATSRARVVGANVLTFGAGSRLTVL.

This clone has only a few counts. The chain employs TRBV5-6 and TRBJ2-3; a possible D gene is TRBD1 (5 bases). CDR3 length equals 14 residues. Germline V gene lookup returns CDR1 SGHDT and CDR2 YYEEEE. V shed 0 bases and J shed 3 bases, with 8 bases lying between them. CDR3 sequence reads: CASSLGQQTDTQYF. CDR3 coding DNA: TGTGCCAGCAGCTTGGGACAGCAAACAGATACGCAGTATTTT.

In DNA form, the CDR3 reads TGTGCCAGCAGCTTCGGCCGGGGAGCAACTAATGAAAAACTGTTTTTT. Translating it yields CASSFGRGATNEKLFF. This chain links TRBV7-8 with TRBJ1-4; D gene unclear. The V end was cut by 3 bases, the J end by 0 bases, with 11 bases between. The germline CDR1 and CDR2 sequences are SGHVS and FQNEAQ. CDR3 length: 16 residues.

The chain has TRBV27 and TRBJ1-4; the D gene is possibly TRBD1 (5 bases). CDR3 length equals 14 residues. V dropped 8 bases and J dropped 7 bases, with 17 bases sitting between them. In germline, CDR1 is MNHEY, CDR2 SMNVEV (reference sequence). The CDR3 coding sequence is TGTGCCAGCCGAGACAGTCTGCGAGGTGAAAAACTGTTTTTT. Translation gives CASRDSLRGEKLFF.